Described below is a single T cell receptor beta chain sequence and its context. Its antigen is undetermined. V was pared by 5 bases and J by 0 bases, with 7 bases of the junction left unmatched. The V gene's germline CDR1 is SGHTA and CDR2 FQGTGA. There are 16 residues in the CDR3. The PCR used 60 V beta and 13 J beta primers. Here immunoSEQ multiplex PCR was the method, and the copy in TCRdb shows in-frame clones only, minus some. The sample includes about 87,000 clones, around nine tenths of them seen just once. The record originates from a study of glioma-infiltrating T cells after dendritic cell vaccination. All glioblastoma patients lacked an isocitrate dehydrogenase mutation. PBMC were collected before vaccination, two weeks after the third vaccination, and at progression. General study results and limits: Complete blood and tumor specimen sets were limited to few patients.

This clonotype was obtained from a human donor with glioblastoma. This chain connects TRBV7-3 to TRBJ2-1; TRBD2 agrees at 7 bases. Source: blood, taken before dendritic cell vaccination. DNA of the CDR3: TGTGCCAGCAGCCCAAAAGCGGGGTTCTCCTACAATGAGCAGTTCTTC. Protein product: CASSPKAGFSYNEQFF.